The rows below give T cell receptor beta chains drawn from one sample of a study of CXCR3-negative and CXCR3-positive naive CD8 T cells. For each CDR3 protein, TCRdb gives one entry from its re-call of the 5' RACE reads, without DNA. Recorded for this sample: 45,000 to 55,000 distinct CDR3 sequences. Sequenced material: memory CD8+ T cells from blood. These receptor sequences come from a human donor in good health. Some clones in this sample may be carry-over from other donors' samples. Both conserved end residues are part of each CDR3.

v_call	j_call	cdr3_aa
TRBV6-6	TRBJ2-2	CASSFNENTGELFF
TRBV29-1	TRBJ2-6	CSVEEWRDGANVLTF
TRBV10-2	TRBJ1-1	CASMGDSGTEAFF
TRBV7-2	TRBJ2-7	CASSPQGGGPYEQYF
TRBV6-2/TRBV6-3	TRBJ2-1	CASSPISSGSRNEQFF
TRBV7-9	TRBJ2-1	CAKGAQGRNEQFF
TRBV7-2	TRBJ2-7	CASSLGLAGAYEQYF
TRBV12-3/TRBV12-4	TRBJ2-3	CASSFLASASTDTQYF
TRBV7-8	TRBJ1-5	CASSAAISNQPQHF
TRBV27	TRBJ1-1	CASSPQKNTEAFF
TRBV7-2	TRBJ2-3	CASSYRDRGADTQYF
TRBV12-3/TRBV12-4	TRBJ2-3	CASSLVADTDTQYF
TRBV29-1	TRBJ2-1	CSVLAGVSYNEQFF
TRBV4-1	TRBJ2-2	CASSQDATRRELFF
TRBV5-4	TRBJ2-1	CASSQGLAGGDEQFF
TRBV3-1	TRBJ2-3	CASSQAYPRGKKYF
TRBV6-2/TRBV6-3	TRBJ1-2	CASSLGSVTNYGYTF
TRBV28	TRBJ2-7	CASSPGYDSYEEYF
TRBV5-1	TRBJ2-7	CASSHEGVEQYF
TRBV4-3	TRBJ1-2	CASSQDSEENYGYTF
TRBV7-6	TRBJ2-7	CASSYVPTGTNEQYF
TRBV21-1	TRBJ2-7	CASSKEAGQGSYEQYF
TRBV6-1	TRBJ2-7	CASSEQAGGTYEQYF
TRBV7-2	TRBJ1-4	CASSLGIGGELFF
TRBV2	TRBJ2-7	CASSEPTGGEQYF
TRBV19	TRBJ1-5	CASSIPPGGQPQHF
TRBV9	TRBJ2-1	CASSASGTHYNEQFF
TRBV2	TRBJ2-3	CALMRGDLTDTQYF
TRBV4-2	TRBJ2-1	CASSQVGRPDEQFF
TRBV4-2	TRBJ1-1	CASSQDSRGGITEALF
TRBV27	TRBJ2-1	CASAPGTGINEQFF
TRBV7-9	TRBJ2-1	CASRPQVYNEQFF
TRBV4-3	TRBJ2-3	CASSHLTSGVRGDTQYF
TRBV20-1	TRBJ2-1	CSARDPRAGDYNEQFF
TRBV6-2/TRBV6-3	TRBJ2-1	CASSSRGGHYNEQFF
TRBV29-1	TRBJ2-5	CSVEGGLQETQYF
TRBV9	TRBJ2-5	CASSSTYQETQYF
TRBV7-6	TRBJ2-3	CASSEAGTSGGTDTQYF
TRBV5-1	TRBJ2-7	CASSWGGTEQYF
TRBV28	TRBJ2-1	CASSPGWDSSYNEQFF
TRBV5-1	TRBJ2-7	CASSLVSYEQYF
TRBV20-1	TRBJ2-2	CSARIRDSYTGELFF
TRBV4-3	TRBJ2-1	CASSQNAGGTSYNEQFF
TRBV7-6	TRBJ1-5	CASSLGPTGNGNQPQHF
TRBV18	TRBJ2-2	CASSPTGNTGELFF
TRBV28	TRBJ2-3	CASSLGGPPYTQYF
TRBV29-1	TRBJ2-3	CSVLAGITDTQYF
TRBV28	TRBJ2-1	CASSDVRQALSYNEQFF
TRBV20-1	TRBJ1-5	CSAPRTDVYSNQPQHF
TRBV6-5	TRBJ1-6	CASSYSQGSPLHF
TRBV29-1	TRBJ2-7	CSVEDRDVYEQYF
TRBV4-1	TRBJ1-1	CASSQDEDSEAFF
TRBV4-1	TRBJ1-2	CASSPGTLVLYGYTF
TRBV6-2/TRBV6-3	TRBJ1-6	CASSSATGMSPLHF